This T cell receptor beta chain was observed in a study of regulatory T cells in long-lasting Graves disease. The time point is: persistent/refractory GD, antithyroid drugs over 5 years with positive TRAb. PBMCs provided the RNA from which the TCR library was made. Graves' disease diagnosis followed American Thyroid Association guidelines. For TCR beta, libraries came from iRepertoire HTBI primers and Arm-PCR of CDR3 regions. Each CDR3 protein is one row after TCRdb ran MiXCR on the multiplex PCR reads. The table lists about 470,000 distinct CDR3 sequences, less than 25% of them singletons, with 6.5% to 8% in the top ten. Per germline, CDR1 LNHNV and CDR2 YYDKDF (reference sequence). This CDR3 is 13 amino acids long. Trimming removed 1 base from V and 2 bases from J, with 5 bases in between. This clonotype was recorded at least ten times. Its antigen is as yet unknown. Study results and limitations: Patients with persistent Graves' had lower TCR diversity than newly diagnosed patients. Among persistent patients, a larger number of public clonotypes were shared (around 3,000) than among newly diagnosed patients (966).

J is TRBJ2-5 and V is TRBV15; D uncertain. The clonotype was recovered from a female donor with Graves disease. The sequencing here drew on peripheral blood mononuclear cells (PBMCs), taken when the disease was refractory, from a patient treated with antithyroid drugs. CDR3 DNA: TGTGCCACCAGCAGAGTATATCAAGAGACCCAGTACTTC. Its protein product is CATSRVYQETQYF.